These 9 T cell receptor beta chains share one sample of origin, sequenced in a study of shared clonotypes between healthy human individuals. The assay was immunoSEQ multiplex PCR, and TCRdb's table has in-frame clones only and misses some. The sample shows approximately 2,300,000 clones, roughly 90% of them seen only once. Specimen: naive CD4+ T cells from PBMCs. Subset in this sample: CD45RA+ positively selected. Every receptor here comes from a man aged 18 to 29 in good health. Some clones in this sample may be carry-over from other donors' samples.

The chain employs TRBV7-3 and TRBJ2-1; D might be TRBD2 (5 bases). Deletions cut 5 bases from V and 9 bases from J, with 17 bases between. Germline values: CDR1 SGHTA, CDR2 FQGTGA. This CDR3 has 14 amino acids. CDR3 coding DNA: TGTGCCAGCAGCCAAAACACTAGAGGAAGTGAGCAGTTCTTC. Translated, it gives CASSQNTRGSEQFF. Based on the CDR3 plus reference TRBV7-3 and TRBJ2-1, the full variable domain is GAGVSQTPSNKVTEKGKYVELRCDPISGHTALYWYRQSLGQGPEFLIYFQGTGAADDSGLPNDRFFAVRPEGSVSTLKIQRTERGDSAVYLCASSQNTRGSEQFFGPGTRLTVL.

The rearrangement uses TRBV7-8 and TRBJ2-5, with 8 bases lining up with TRBD1. The CDR3 covers 14 residues. The germline V gene has CDR1 SGHVS and CDR2 FQNEAQ. Germline trimming cut 3 bases from V and 5 bases from J; bases unmatched to any gene: 5. The CDR3 sequence: CASSFDRGGETQYF. CDR3 nucleotide sequence: TGTGCCAGCAGCTTCGACAGGGGCGGGGAGACCCAGTACTTC.

The chain joins TRBV6-1 to TRBJ1-1; D is uncertain. Trimming pared 9 bases from V and 2 bases from J, leaving 16 bases between. This CDR3 region has 14 residues. Germline CDR1 MNHNS, CDR2 SASEGT. CDR3 in DNA: TGTGCCAGGGGAGGGTGGCGGATTAACACTGAAGCTTTCTTT. As protein: CARGGWRINTEAFF.

The chain couples TRBV6-6 to TRBJ2-7, with 9 bases fitting TRBD2. The CDR3 covers 16 residues. Trimming at V came to 4 bases and at J to 3 bases, leaving 10 bases not matched to a gene. The germline gives CDR1 MNHNY, CDR2 SVGAGI (reference sequence). CDR3 bases: TGTGCCAGCAGTTTGCCTGGGGTAGCGGGAGTCTACGAGCAGTACTTC. It specifies CASSLPGVAGVYEQYF.

This clone was seen a few times. The identical CDR3 is also encoded by other nucleotide sequences in the sample. The gene calls are TRBV4-1 and TRBJ1-2; unclear D gene. Germline CDR1 reads MGHRA; CDR2 reads YSYEKL. V lost 0 bases, J lost 5 bases, and 7 bases lay in between. The CDR3 is made up of 13 amino acids. The CDR3 loop reads CASSQETGYGYTF. CDR3 in DNA: TGCGCCAGCAGCCAAGAGACCGGATATGGCTACACCTTC.

The rearrangement links TRBV29-1 to TRBJ2-2, with D perhaps matching TRBD1 (6 bases). Germline lookup yields CDR1 SQVTM and CDR2 ANQGSEA. The CDR3 is made up of 12 amino acids. V was pared by 2 bases and J by 6 bases, with 7 bases between. The CDR3 here is CSVERGSGELFF. For the CDR3, the DNA is TGCAGCGTTGAAAGGGGGTCCGGGGAGCTGTTTTTT.

The chain combines TRBV7-8 with TRBJ1-1; TRBD1 might be the D (5 bases). V dropped 5 bases and J dropped 3 bases, with 13 bases sitting between them. CDR1 SGHVS and CDR2 FQNEAQ come from the germline V gene. The CDR3 spans 14 residues. Here the CDR3 DNA reads TGTGCCAGCAGCGACTCCCGGGACTACACTGAAGCTTTCTTT. Its translation: CASSDSRDYTEAFF.

The chain recombines TRBV5-4 with TRBJ2-3; D is uncertain. CDR1 and CDR2 (germline): SGHNT, YYREEE (reference sequence). The CDR3 contains 13 residues. The ends were cut back, 0 bases at V and 3 bases at J, with 5 bases in the middle. The CDR3, as DNA: TGTGCCAGCAGCTTGGAGAGAACAGATACGCAGTATTTT. This codes for CASSLERTDTQYF.

The V gene is TRBV28, the J gene TRBJ1-4; 10 positions agree with TRBD1. CDR1 MDHEN and CDR2 SYDVKM come from the germline V gene. V lost 4 bases to trimming and J lost 0 bases; unmatched junction nucleotides: 5. CDR3 size: 17 residues. In DNA, the CDR3 is TGTGCCAGCAGTTCCCGGGACAGGGGCCCAACTAATGAAAAACTGTTTTTT. Its translation is CASSSRDRGPTNEKLFF.